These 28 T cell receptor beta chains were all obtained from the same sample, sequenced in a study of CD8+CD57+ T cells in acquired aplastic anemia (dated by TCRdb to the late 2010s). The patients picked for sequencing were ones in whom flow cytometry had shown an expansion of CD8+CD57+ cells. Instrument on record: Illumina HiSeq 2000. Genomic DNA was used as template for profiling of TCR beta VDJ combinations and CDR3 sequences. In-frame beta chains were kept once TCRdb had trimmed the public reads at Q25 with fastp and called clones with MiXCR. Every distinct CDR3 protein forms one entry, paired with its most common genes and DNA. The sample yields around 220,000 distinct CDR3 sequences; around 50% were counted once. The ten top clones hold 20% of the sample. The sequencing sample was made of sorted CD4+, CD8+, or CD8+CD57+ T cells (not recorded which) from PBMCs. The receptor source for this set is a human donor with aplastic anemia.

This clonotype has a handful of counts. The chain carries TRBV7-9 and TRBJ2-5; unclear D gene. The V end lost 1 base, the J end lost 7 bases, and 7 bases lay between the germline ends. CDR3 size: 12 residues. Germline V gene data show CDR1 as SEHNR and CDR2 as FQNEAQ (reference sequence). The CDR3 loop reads CASSLVGGTQYF. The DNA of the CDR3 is TGTGCCAGCAGCTTAGTGGGCGGGACCCAGTACTTC.

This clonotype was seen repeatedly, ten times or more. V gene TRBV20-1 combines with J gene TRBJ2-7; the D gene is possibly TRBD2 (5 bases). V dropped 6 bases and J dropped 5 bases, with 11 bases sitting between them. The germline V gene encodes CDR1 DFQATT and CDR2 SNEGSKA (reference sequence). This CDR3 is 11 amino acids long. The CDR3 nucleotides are TGCAGTGCCGGGGAGTGGGACGAGCAGTACTTC. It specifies CSAGEWDEQYF.

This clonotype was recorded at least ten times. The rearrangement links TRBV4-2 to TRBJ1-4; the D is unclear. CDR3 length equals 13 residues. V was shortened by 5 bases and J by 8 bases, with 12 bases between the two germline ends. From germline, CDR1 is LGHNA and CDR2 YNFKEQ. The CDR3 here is CASSYDVFEKLFF. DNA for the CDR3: TGTGCCAGCAGCTATGATGTCTTCGAAAAACTGTTTTTT.

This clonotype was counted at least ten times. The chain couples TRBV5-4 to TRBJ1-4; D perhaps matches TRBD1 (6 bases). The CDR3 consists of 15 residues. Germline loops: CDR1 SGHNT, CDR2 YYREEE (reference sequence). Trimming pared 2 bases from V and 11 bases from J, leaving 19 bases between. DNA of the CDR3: TGTGCCAGCAGCTTTACAGGGTCCCGGAATGTGAAACTGTTTTTT. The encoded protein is CASSFTGSRNVKLFF.

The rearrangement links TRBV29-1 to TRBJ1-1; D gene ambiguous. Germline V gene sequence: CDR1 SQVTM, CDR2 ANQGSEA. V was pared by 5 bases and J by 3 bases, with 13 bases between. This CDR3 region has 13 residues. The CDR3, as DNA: TGCAGCGTTTTGGTTGGGGTGGACACTGAAGCTTTCTTT. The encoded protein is CSVLVGVDTEAFF.

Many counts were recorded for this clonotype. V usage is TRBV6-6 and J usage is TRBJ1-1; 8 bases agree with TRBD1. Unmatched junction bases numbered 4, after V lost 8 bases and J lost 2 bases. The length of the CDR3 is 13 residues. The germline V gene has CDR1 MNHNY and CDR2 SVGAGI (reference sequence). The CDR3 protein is CASGQGANTEAFF. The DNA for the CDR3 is TGTGCCAGCGGCCAGGGGGCTAACACTGAAGCTTTCTTT.

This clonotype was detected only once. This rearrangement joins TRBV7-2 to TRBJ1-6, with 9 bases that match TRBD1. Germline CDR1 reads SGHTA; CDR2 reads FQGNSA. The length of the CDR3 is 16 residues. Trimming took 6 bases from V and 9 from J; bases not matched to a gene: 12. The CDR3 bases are TGTGCCAGCAGTTTAAGGATACAGGGGGCATCTTCACCCCTCCACTTT. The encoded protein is CASSLRIQGASSPLHF.

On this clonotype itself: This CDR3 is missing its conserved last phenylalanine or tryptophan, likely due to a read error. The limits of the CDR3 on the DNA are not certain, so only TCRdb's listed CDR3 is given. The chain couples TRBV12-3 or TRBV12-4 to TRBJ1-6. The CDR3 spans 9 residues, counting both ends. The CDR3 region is CASSFLPNY.

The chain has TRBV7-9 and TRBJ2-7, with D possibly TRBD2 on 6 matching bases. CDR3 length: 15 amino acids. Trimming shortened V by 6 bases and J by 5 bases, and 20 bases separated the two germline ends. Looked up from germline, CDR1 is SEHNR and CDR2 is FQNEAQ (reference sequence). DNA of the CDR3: TGTGCCAGCAGGGGGGGAGCCCTCCTGCCCAACGAGCAGTACTTC. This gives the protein CASRGGALLPNEQYF.

The CDR3 DNA reads TGTGCCAGTGCCACAGGGGAGGACACGCTTGCCTACGAGCAGTACTTC. It encodes CASATGEDTLAYEQYF. The rearrangement uses TRBV19 and TRBJ2-7; weak D call: TRBD1 (7 bases). The CDR3 is made up of 16 amino acids. V was cut by 8 bases and J by 2 bases, with 22 bases left in between. Germline V gene data show CDR1 as LNHDA and CDR2 as SQIVND (reference sequence).

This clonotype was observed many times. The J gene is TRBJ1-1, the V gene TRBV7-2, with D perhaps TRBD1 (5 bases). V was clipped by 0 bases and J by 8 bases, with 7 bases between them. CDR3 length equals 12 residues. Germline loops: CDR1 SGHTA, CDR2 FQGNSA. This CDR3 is CASSLAAGEAFF. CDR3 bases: TGTGCCAGCAGCTTAGCGGCAGGGGAAGCTTTCTTT.

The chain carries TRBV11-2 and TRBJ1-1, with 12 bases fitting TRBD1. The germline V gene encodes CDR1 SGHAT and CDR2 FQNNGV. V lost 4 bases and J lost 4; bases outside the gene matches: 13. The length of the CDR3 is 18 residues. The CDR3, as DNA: TGTGCCAGCAGCTCGGTAGGGACAGGGGGCAGCGGGAGCACTGAAGCTTTCTTT. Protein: CASSSVGTGGSGSTEAFF.

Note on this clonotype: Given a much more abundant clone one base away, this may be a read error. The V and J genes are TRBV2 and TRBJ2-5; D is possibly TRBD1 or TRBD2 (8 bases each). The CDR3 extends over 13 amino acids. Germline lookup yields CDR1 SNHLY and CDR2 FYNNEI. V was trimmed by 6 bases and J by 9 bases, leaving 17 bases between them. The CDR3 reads CASSQGAREAQYF. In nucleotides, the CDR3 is TGTGCCAGCAGCCAGGGGGCGCGGGAGGCCCAGTACTTC.

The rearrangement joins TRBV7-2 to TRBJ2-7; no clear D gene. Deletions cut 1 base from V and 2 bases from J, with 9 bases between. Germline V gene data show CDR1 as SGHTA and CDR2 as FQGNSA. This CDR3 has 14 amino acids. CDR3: CASSLGGSTYEQYV. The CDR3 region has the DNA TGTGCCAGCAGCTTAGGGGGTTCAACCTACGAGCAGTACGTC.

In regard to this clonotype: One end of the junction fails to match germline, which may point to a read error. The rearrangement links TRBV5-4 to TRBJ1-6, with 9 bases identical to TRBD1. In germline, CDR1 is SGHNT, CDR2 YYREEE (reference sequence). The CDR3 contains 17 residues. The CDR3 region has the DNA TGCGCCAGCAGCCAGTACGGGACAGGGAGCGGTAATTCACCCCTCCACTTT. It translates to CASSQYGTGSGNSPLHF.

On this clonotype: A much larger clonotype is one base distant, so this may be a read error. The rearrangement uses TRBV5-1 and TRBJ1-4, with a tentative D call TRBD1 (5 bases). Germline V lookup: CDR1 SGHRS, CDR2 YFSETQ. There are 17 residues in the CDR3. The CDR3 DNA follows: TGTGCCAGCAGCTTGAGGCAGGACACCACGGTTTATGGAAAACTGTTTTTT. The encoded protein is CASSLRQDTTVYGKLFF.

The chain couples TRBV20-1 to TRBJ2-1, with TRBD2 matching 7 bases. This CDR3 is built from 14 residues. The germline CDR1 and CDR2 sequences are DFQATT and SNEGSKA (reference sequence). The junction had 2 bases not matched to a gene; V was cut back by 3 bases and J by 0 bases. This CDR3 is CSASGGSSYNEQFF. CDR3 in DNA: TGCAGTGCTAGTGGCGGGAGCTCCTACAATGAGCAGTTCTTC.

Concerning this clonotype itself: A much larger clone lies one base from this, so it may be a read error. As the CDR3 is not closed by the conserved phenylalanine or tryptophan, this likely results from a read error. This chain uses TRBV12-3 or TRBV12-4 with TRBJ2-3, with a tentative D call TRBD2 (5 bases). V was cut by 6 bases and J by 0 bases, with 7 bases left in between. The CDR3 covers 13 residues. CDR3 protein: CASRRTSTDTQYS. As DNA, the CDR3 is TGTGCCAGCAGACGGACTAGCACAGATACGCAGTATTCT.

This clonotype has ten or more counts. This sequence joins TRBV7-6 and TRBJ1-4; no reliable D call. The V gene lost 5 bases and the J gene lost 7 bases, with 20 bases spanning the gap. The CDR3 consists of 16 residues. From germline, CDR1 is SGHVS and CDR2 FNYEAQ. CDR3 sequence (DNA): TGTGCCAGCAGCCCCTCGCTACGGACTGGAAGTGAAAAACTGTTTTTT. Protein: CASSPSLRTGSEKLFF.

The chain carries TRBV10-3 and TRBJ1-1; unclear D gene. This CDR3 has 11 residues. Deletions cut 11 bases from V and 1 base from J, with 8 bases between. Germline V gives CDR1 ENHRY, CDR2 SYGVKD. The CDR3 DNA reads TGTGCCGCGGGTCCGAACACTGAAGCTTTCTTT. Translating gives CAAGPNTEAFF.

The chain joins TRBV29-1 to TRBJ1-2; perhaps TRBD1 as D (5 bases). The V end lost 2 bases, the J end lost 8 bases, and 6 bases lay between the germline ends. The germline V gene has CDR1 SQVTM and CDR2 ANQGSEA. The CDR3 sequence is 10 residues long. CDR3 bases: TGCAGCGTTGAACAGGGAGGCTACACCTTC. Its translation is CSVEQGGYTF.

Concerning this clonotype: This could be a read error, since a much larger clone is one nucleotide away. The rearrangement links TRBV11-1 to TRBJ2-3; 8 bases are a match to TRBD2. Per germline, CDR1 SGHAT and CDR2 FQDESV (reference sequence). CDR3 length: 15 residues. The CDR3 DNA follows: TGCGCCAGCAGCCAAGCGGGGGTACACACAGATACGCAGTATTTT. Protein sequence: CASSQAGVHTDTQYF.

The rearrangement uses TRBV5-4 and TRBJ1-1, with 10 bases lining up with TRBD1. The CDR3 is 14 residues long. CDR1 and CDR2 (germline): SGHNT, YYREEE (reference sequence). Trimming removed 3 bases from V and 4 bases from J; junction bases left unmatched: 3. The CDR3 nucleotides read TGTGCCAGCAGCTGGGACAGGGGAGGCACTGAAGCTTTCTTT. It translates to CASSWDRGGTEAFF.

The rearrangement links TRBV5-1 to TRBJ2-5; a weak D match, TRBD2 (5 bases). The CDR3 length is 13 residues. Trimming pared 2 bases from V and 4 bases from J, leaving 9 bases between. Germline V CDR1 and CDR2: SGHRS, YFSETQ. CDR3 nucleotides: TGCGCCAGCAGCTTTCCCGAGGGAGAGACCCAGTACTTC. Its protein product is CASSFPEGETQYF. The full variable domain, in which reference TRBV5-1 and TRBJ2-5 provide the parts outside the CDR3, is KAGVTQTPRYLIKTRGQQVTLSCSPISGHRSVSWYQQTPGQGLQFLFEYFSETQRNKGNFPGRFSGRQFSNSRSEMNVSTLELGDSALYLCASSFPEGETQYFGPGTRLLVL.

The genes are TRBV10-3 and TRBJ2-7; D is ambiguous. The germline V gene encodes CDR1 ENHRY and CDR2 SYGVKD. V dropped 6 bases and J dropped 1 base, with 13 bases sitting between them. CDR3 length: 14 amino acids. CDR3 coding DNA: TGTGCCATCAGGGAGACCGACACGTCCTACGAGCAGTACTTC. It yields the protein CAIRETDTSYEQYF.

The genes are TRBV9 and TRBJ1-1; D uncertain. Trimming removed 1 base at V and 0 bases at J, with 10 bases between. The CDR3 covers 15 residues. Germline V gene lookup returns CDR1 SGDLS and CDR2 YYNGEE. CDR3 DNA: TGTGCCAGCAGCGTAAGTCGGATAATGAACACTGAAGCTTTCTTT. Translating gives CASSVSRIMNTEAFF.

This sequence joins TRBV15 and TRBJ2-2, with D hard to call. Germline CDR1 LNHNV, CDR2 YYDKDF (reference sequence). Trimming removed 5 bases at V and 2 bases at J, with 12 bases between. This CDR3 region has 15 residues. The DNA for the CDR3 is TGTGCCACCAGCCTGGGCAGTCGAAACACCGGGGAGCTGTTTTTT. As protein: CATSLGSRNTGELFF.

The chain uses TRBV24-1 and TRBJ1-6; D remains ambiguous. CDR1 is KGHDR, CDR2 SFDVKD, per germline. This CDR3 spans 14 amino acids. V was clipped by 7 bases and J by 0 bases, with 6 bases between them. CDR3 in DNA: TGTGCCACCAGCCAGAGCTCCTATAATTCACCCCTCCACTTT. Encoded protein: CATSQSSYNSPLHF.